This T cell receptor (beta chain) comes out of a study of vaccination effects on CD4 cells after COVID-19. Study-wide context: Samples collected post-vaccine were obtained a median of 72 days after the second dose. Notes on the study in general: Late in the post-vaccination period, infection-induced and vaccine-induced clones underwent marked clonal contraction.

Antigen-specific CD4+ T cells expanded by the ViraFEST assay with viral peptide pools were then sequenced. The culture ran for about 11 days, and then CD4+ T cells were isolated. As their vaccination, participants received two doses of either BNT162b2 or mRNA-1273. Turning to this clone: As yet, its antigen is unknown.

TCRdb's copy holds only in-frame clones and misses some; the assay was immunoSEQ multiplex PCR. The sample holds 20,000 to 25,000 clones, 60% to 75% seen once. In germline, CDR1 is SEHNR, CDR2 FQNEAQ (reference sequence). This CDR3 is built from 13 residues. V gave up 1 base and J gave up 7 bases, with 11 bases separating them. The starting material was CD4+ T cells from PBMCs cultured with HCoV-NL63 spike peptides, obtained after COVID-19 vaccination. This receptor was obtained from a human donor who received a COVID-19 vaccine. This chain joins TRBV7-9 and TRBJ2-7; D is undetermined. As DNA, the CDR3 is TGTGCCAGCAGCTTAGATCTGACCGGGGAGCAGTACTTC. Translation: CASSLDLTGEQYF.